This T cell receptor beta chain was retrieved from a study of CD8+CD57+ T cells in acquired aplastic anemia listed by TCRdb under 2018. About the study as a whole: Extracted DNA from sorted CD4+ and CD8+ cells averaged approximately 3.4 ug, ranging from roughly 0.19 to 27.4 ug. A CD8+CD57+ expansion meant a frequency higher than the mean frequency seen in healthy subjects. Study-wide conclusions, independent of this receptor: CD8+ Simpson's diversity did not differ significantly between patients and healthy controls (P=0.060). Although 25 to 30 CD8+ CDR3 sequences were shared by patients and controls, these sequences appeared highly expressed in patients and within the immunodominant clones of patients.

Reading the germline V gene gives CDR1 SNHLY and CDR2 FYNNEI. V loses 7 bases at its end and J loses 3 bases; junction bases beyond the gene matches: 8. From its cysteine to its phenylalanine, the CDR3 spans 15 amino acids. The retained sequence is limited to the CDR3, 45 bases, with the frame set at the first base. Flow cytometry had shown CD8+CD57+ cell expansion in the patients selected for sequencing. Severe acquired aplastic anemia was diagnosed in all patients according to International Study of Aplastic Anemia and Agranulocytosis and Camitta criteria. At the time blood was sampled, none of the patients had received any therapy. The study deep-sequenced TCR repertoires of sorted CD4+ and CD8+ blood T cells from severe aplastic anemia patients and healthy subjects. Patients were enrolled in the USA under clinicaltrials.gov protocols 00001620, 01623167, 00001397, 00071045, 00081523 and 00961064. Ficoll-Paque density gradient centrifugation was used to isolate peripheral blood mononuclear cells. Before DNA extraction, CD4+ and CD8+ T cells were sorted with FACS or magnetic beads.

In regard to this clonotype: Its antigen target is currently unknown. There are no base qualities to consult, and no much larger clone falls within one base.

Genomic DNA served as template for TCR beta VDJ combination and CDR3 sequence profiling. TCR repertoire sequencing was run on an Illumina HiSeq 2000. The original pipeline was this. Repertoires were assessed using TRBV/TRBJ rearrangement plots, CDR3 size and DJ length profiles, and Simpson's diversity index. The most abundant DNA sequence in the deep sequencing data was taken as the immunodominant clone. CDR3 amino acid sequences were checked for sharing between subjects and were compared against published repertoires and the VDJdb database. The public reads were run again by TCRdb, first through fastp at Q25 and then through MiXCR, and only productive beta chains were kept. Entries are consolidated by CDR3 protein sequence, retaining the most common genes and DNA. The V and J calls and clone size come from TCRdb's table, not from the authors' own analysis. Here the sample has about 75,000 distinct CDR3 sequences; roughly two thirds occur a single time. The ten largest clones represent about four fifths of the sample.

Here the chain combines TRBV2 and TRBJ1-3; 8 bases in the middle match TRBD1. Source material: sorted CD4+, CD8+, or CD8+CD57+ T cells (not recorded which) from PBMCs. The receptor was isolated from a human donor with aplastic anemia. The CDR3 amino acid sequence is: CASTGQGAGGNTIYF. The sequenced DNA: TGTGCCAGCACAGGACAGGGCGCAGGTGGAAACACCATATATTTT.